Each of the 23 T cell receptor beta chains below was sequenced from the same sample in a study of blood T cells in healthy people across ages (dated by TCRdb to 2014 to 2015). The library relied on 5' RACE. TCRdb shows the sequencer as Illumina HiSeq 2500. A second about 7 to 12 cycle PCR used a sample-barcoded 5' primer and a J-beta primer mix. TCRdb passed the public sequencing reads through fastp at Q25 and MiXCR, retaining productive beta sequences. Each CDR3 protein appears once, grouped with its most common genes and DNA. In this sample the table shows 650,000 to 800,000 distinct CDR3 sequences, around 42% of which occur a single time. Jointly, the top ten make up around 18% of the sample. Sequences were obtained from blood. These receptors were collected from a man in his sixties in good health.

The chain carries TRBV7-3 and TRBJ2-5; 8 nucleotides match TRBD2. The J call is uncertain, as TRBJ2-7 better fits the DNA end. The CDR3 runs to 14 residues. Germline V gene sequence: CDR1 SGHTA, CDR2 FQGTGA. Here the CDR3 reads CASSLAGGGDEQYF. The CDR3 nucleotides read TGTGCCAGCAGCTTAGCGGGGGGCGGCGACGAGCAGTACTTC.

This clonotype was counted a few times. The J gene is TRBJ2-6, the V gene TRBV6-2 or TRBV6-3; maybe TRBD1 (6 bases). CDR1 is MNHEY and CDR2 is SVGEGT in the germline V gene. The V end lost 4 bases, the J end lost 9 bases, and 19 bases lay between the germline ends. CDR3 length: 16 amino acids. Written as DNA, the CDR3 is TGTGCCAGCAGTTCCGACAGGCCCCAAAGGTACAACGTCCTGACTTTC. Translated: CASSSDRPQRYNVLTF.

The chain is built from TRBV27 and TRBJ2-5; possible D gene TRBD2, 6 bases. The V gene's germline CDR1 is MNHEY and CDR2 SMNVEV (reference sequence). V was cut by 7 bases and J by 1 base, with 16 bases left in between. The CDR3 totals 15 residues. Here the CDR3 DNA reads TGTGCCAGCAACAGACTCGGGGGAGCCCAAGAGACCCAGTACTTC. Translated: CASNRLGGAQETQYF.

V is TRBV6-2 or TRBV6-3 and J is TRBJ2-5; 7 nucleotides match TRBD1. CDR1 and CDR2 (germline): MNHEY, SVGEGT. Trimming cost V 4 bases and J 1 base; bases outside gene matches: 9. The CDR3 runs to 16 residues. CDR3 residues: CASSLQQGPFQETQYF. DNA for the CDR3: TGTGCCAGCAGTTTGCAACAGGGGCCGTTCCAAGAGACCCAGTACTTC.

The chain couples TRBV6-2 or TRBV6-3 to TRBJ2-1; D is undetermined. The V end was cut by 2 bases, the J end by 5 bases, with 13 bases between. Germline CDR1 reads MNHEY; CDR2 reads SVGEGT. CDR3 size: 15 residues. The CDR3 DNA reads TGTGCCAGCAGTTACAATAGGGCGGTCCACAATGAGCAGTTCTTC. Protein: CASSYNRAVHNEQFF.

This clonotype was seen a single time. The V and J genes are TRBV27 and TRBJ2-2, with TRBD2 matching 7 bases. The germline V gene has CDR1 MNHEY and CDR2 SMNVEV (reference sequence). Unmatched junction bases numbered 4, after V lost 2 bases and J lost 4 bases. CDR3 size: 15 residues. CDR3 DNA sequence: TGTGCCAGCAGTTTAGCGGGGGTAATCACCGGGGAGCTGTTTTTT. Its protein product is CASSLAGVITGELFF.

The chain recombines TRBV27 with TRBJ2-7; the match to TRBD1 covers 7 bases. Germline V gives CDR1 MNHEY, CDR2 SMNVEV (reference sequence). V lost 7 bases, J lost 5 bases, and 14 bases stayed unmatched. This CDR3 is 15 amino acids long. CDR3 sequence reads: CASTRRVGTDHEQYF. The DNA for the CDR3 is TGTGCCAGCACCCGCCGCGTCGGGACAGACCACGAGCAGTACTTC.

This clonotype was seen a handful of times. The chain recombines TRBV7-9 with TRBJ1-2; D is perhaps TRBD1 (5 bases). CDR1 and CDR2 from the germline V gene are SEHNR and FQNEAQ (reference sequence). This CDR3 is 16 amino acids long. The V end was cut by 7 bases, the J end by 0 bases, with 18 bases between. CDR3 DNA: TGTGCCAGCACCCCTTCCGGGGCCGTTACTAACTATGGCTACACCTTC. Its translation is CASTPSGAVTNYGYTF.

This chain links TRBV6-2 or TRBV6-3 with TRBJ1-1, with D possibly TRBD1 on 5 matching bases. The germline gives CDR1 MNHEY, CDR2 SVGEGT. This CDR3 contains 14 residues. The germline V and J ends were trimmed by 5 bases and 4 bases, with 14 bases remaining between them. In DNA, the CDR3 is TGTGCCAGCAGTAACCAGGGATGGGCCACTGAAGCTTTCTTT. It encodes CASSNQGWATEAFF.

The gene calls are TRBV7-9 and TRBJ2-3, with TRBD1 matching over 11 bases. V lost 1 base to trimming and J lost 3 bases; unmatched junction nucleotides: 6. Germline V CDR1 and CDR2: SEHNR, FQNEAQ (reference sequence). The CDR3 length is 17 residues. The CDR3 spells CASSLDLGQGGTDTQYF. The CDR3 DNA reads as TGTGCCAGCAGCTTAGACCTGGGACAGGGGGGGACAGATACGCAGTATTTT.

The chain combines TRBV7-2 with TRBJ1-6; 7 bases are a match to TRBD1. Germline CDR1 is SGHTA and CDR2 is FQGNSA. J was trimmed by 0 bases and V by 2 bases; bases with no gene match: 10. This CDR3 is 19 amino acids long. The CDR3 region is CASSLKWAGGSSYNSPLHF. DNA for the CDR3: TGTGCCAGCAGCTTAAAGTGGGCAGGGGGAAGCTCCTATAATTCACCCCTCCACTTT.

The J gene is TRBJ2-7, the V gene TRBV6-5; 10 nucleotides line up with TRBD1. Germline lookup yields CDR1 MNHEY and CDR2 SVGAGI. The CDR3 sequence is 16 residues long. V shed 6 bases and J 3 bases; nucleotides not matched to a gene: 11. The CDR3, as DNA: TGTGCCAGCAGAAACACAGGGACAGGGGATATCTACGAGCAGTACTTC. This sequence encodes CASRNTGTGDIYEQYF.

This clonotype has a handful of counts. This chain joins TRBV7-9 and TRBJ2-7; either TRBD1 or TRBD2 may supply D (5 bases each). Trimming took 5 bases from V and 2 from J, leaving 16 bases between them. The CDR3 is 15 residues long. Germline V lookup: CDR1 SEHNR, CDR2 FQNEAQ (reference sequence). CDR3 bases: TGTGCCAGCAGCCCCGGGGCAGGATCAGCCTACGAGCAGTACTTC. It yields the protein CASSPGAGSAYEQYF.

This clonotype was recorded a few times. The chain carries TRBV27 and TRBJ2-3, with D possibly TRBD1 on 5 matching bases. Trimming stripped 7 bases from V and 2 bases from J, with 16 bases between. The CDR3 has 15 residues. Germline-derived CDR1 and CDR2 are MNHEY and SMNVEV (reference sequence). In DNA, the CDR3 is TGTGCCAGCACCTCTTATCTTGGGGCCACAGATACGCAGTATTTT. As protein: CASTSYLGATDTQYF.

The gene calls are TRBV7-9 and TRBJ1-1, with D perhaps matching TRBD1 (5 bases). CDR3 length equals 16 residues. V lost 1 base to trimming and J lost 7 bases, with 19 bases between them. CDR1 and CDR2 from the germline V gene are SEHNR and FQNEAQ (reference sequence). The CDR3 loop is CASSLGPTGPGGEAFF. CDR3 nucleotide sequence: TGTGCCAGCAGCTTAGGACCCACGGGGCCCGGAGGTGAAGCTTTCTTT.

V usage is TRBV13 and J usage is TRBJ1-4; unclear D gene. CDR1 is PRHDT and CDR2 is FYEKMQ in the germline V gene (reference sequence). CDR3 length: 17 residues. V lost 6 bases and J lost 0, with 17 bases in between. CDR3 DNA sequence: TGTGCCAGCAGTAATCGAGACGACTTTGCAACTAATGAAAAACTGTTTTTT. This translates into CASSNRDDFATNEKLFF.

The chain has TRBV29-1 and TRBJ2-2, with TRBD1 matching 7 bases. The J segment lost 0 bases and the V segment lost 7 bases, leaving 5 bases of the junction unmatched. This CDR3 is built from 14 residues. Germline V gene sequence: CDR1 SQVTM, CDR2 ANQGSEA. CDR3 sequence: CSARQGPNTGELFF. In nucleotides, the CDR3 is TGCAGCGCTAGACAGGGCCCGAACACCGGGGAGCTGTTTTTT.

This chain uses TRBV18 with TRBJ2-3; 7 bases are shared with TRBD1. This CDR3 is built from 17 residues. Germline CDR1 KGHSH, CDR2 LQKENI. Unmatched junction bases numbered 10, after V lost 1 base and J lost 3 bases. The CDR3 sequence: CASSPRGQARGTDTQYF. CDR3 coding DNA: TGTGCCAGCTCACCACGCGGACAGGCCAGGGGAACAGATACGCAGTATTTT.

The chain employs TRBV5-1 and TRBJ1-2; D not resolved. The CDR3 spans 13 residues. CDR1 and CDR2 from the germline V gene are SGHRS and YFSETQ. The germline V and J ends were trimmed by 2 bases and 6 bases, with 11 bases remaining between them. CDR3 DNA: TGCGCCAGCAGCTTAGGGCAAAACCATGGCTACACCTTC. Translation: CASSLGQNHGYTF. Together with reference TRBV5-1 and TRBJ1-2, the CDR3 gives the full variable domain: KAGVTQTPRYLIKTRGQQVTLSCSPISGHRSVSWYQQTPGQGLQFLFEYFSETQRNKGNFPGRFSGRQFSNSRSEMNVSTLELGDSALYLCASSLGQNHGYTFGSGTRLTVV.

This clonotype was counted ten times or more. The V gene is TRBV3-1, the J gene TRBJ2-1; the D gene is possibly TRBD2 (6 bases). V lost 2 bases and J lost 9, with 14 bases in between. CDR3 length equals 14 residues. CDR1 LGHDT and CDR2 YNNKEL come from the germline V gene (reference sequence). CDR3 in DNA: TGTGCCAGCAGCCAACGACTAGGAGGCAGTGAGCAGTTCTTC. Its protein product is CASSQRLGGSEQFF.

About this clonotype itself: The junction and the germline gene differ at one end; a read error may be behind it. The chain employs TRBV7-2 and TRBJ2-7; 12 positions agree with TRBD1. The CDR3 sequence is 16 residues long. Looked up from germline, CDR1 is SGHTA and CDR2 is FQGNSA. CDR3 in amino acids: CASSDPGTGGSCEQYF. The CDR3 DNA reads TGTGCCAGCAGCGACCCCGGGACAGGGGGCTCCTGCGAGCAGTACTTC.

The chain combines TRBV7-8 with TRBJ2-1; no clear D. V was clipped by 5 bases and J by 0 bases, with 11 bases between them. The CDR3 sequence is 15 residues long. Germline V gene lookup returns CDR1 SGHVS and CDR2 FQNEAQ. Here the CDR3 reads CASSPYPSSYNEQFF. The CDR3 region has the DNA TGTGCCAGCAGCCCATACCCAAGCTCCTACAATGAGCAGTTCTTC.

The DNA of the CDR3 is TGTGCCAGCAGTTTCCTTGGACAGGGGGTAGACGAGCAGTACTTC. Its translation is CASSFLGQGVDEQYF. The J gene is TRBJ2-4, the V gene TRBV2; 10 bases line up with TRBD1. The J call may be in error: the DNA end matches TRBJ2-7 better. Looked up from germline, CDR1 is SNHLY and CDR2 is FYNNEI. This CDR3 comprises 15 residues.